The 16 T cell receptor beta chains listed next were all sequenced from one sample in a study of blood T cell repertoires in COVID-19. Sequencing used immunoSEQ multiplex PCR; TCRdb keeps in-frame clones, though not all of them. The sample has some 70,000 clones; 89% are singletons. The sequenced sample was peripheral blood. The receptors were gathered from a man aged 45-60 years with active COVID-19.

The J gene is TRBJ2-2, the V gene TRBV6-5; TRBD2 matches at 10 bases. The CDR3 sequence is 14 residues long. V shed 7 bases, J shed 8 bases, and the junction held 7 bases outside the gene matches. CDR1 is MNHEY and CDR2 is SVGAGI in the germline V gene. The CDR3 is CASKELAGWGELFF. The CDR3 bases are TGTGCCAGCAAAGAACTAGCGGGGTGGGGGGAGCTGTTTTTT.

Written as DNA, the CDR3 is TGTGCCAGCAGCTTAAGGGGGCCCACCTATGGCTACACCTTC. Its protein product is CASSLRGPTYGYTF. The rearrangement uses TRBV5-6 and TRBJ1-2, with TRBD1 identical over 7 bases. J lost 4 bases, V lost 2 bases, and 5 bases had no gene match. CDR3 length: 14 amino acids. Looked up from germline, CDR1 is SGHDT and CDR2 is YYEEEE.

V gene TRBV29-1 combines with J gene TRBJ1-1, with a weak D call TRBD1 (6 bases). V was shortened by 7 bases and J by 0 bases, with 12 bases between the two germline ends. Per the germline V gene, CDR1 is SQVTM and CDR2 is ANQGSEA. The CDR3 has 13 residues. The CDR3 DNA sequence: TGCAGCGCCGGACAGCAATTGAACACTGAAGCTTTCTTT. It translates to CSAGQQLNTEAFF.

The genes are TRBV7-6 and TRBJ1-1, with D possibly matching TRBD1 (6 bases). The V and J ends lost 0 bases and 0 bases respectively, with 8 bases between them. This CDR3 is 15 amino acids long. The germline V gene has CDR1 SGHVS and CDR2 FNYEAQ. CDR3 in DNA: TGTGCCAGCAGCTTAGCGCAGGGGATGAACACTGAAGCTTTCTTT. Amino acid sequence: CASSLAQGMNTEAFF.

This clone was recorded only once. J is TRBJ1-1 and V is TRBV3-1 (or the pseudogene TRBV3-2); 7 bases are shared with TRBD1. Germline CDR1 and CDR2: LGHDT and YNNKEL (reference sequence). This CDR3 comprises 15 residues. J was trimmed by 3 bases and V by 4 bases; bases with no gene match: 8. DNA for the CDR3: TGTGCCAGCAGCCCGTCACAGGGGTCGGACACTGAAGCTTTCTTT. Protein product: CASSPSQGSDTEAFF.

The gene calls are TRBV27 and TRBJ1-2; D ambiguous. CDR3 length equals 15 residues. Trimming shortened V by 3 bases and J by 4 bases, and 15 bases separated the two germline ends. Germline V CDR1 and CDR2: MNHEY, SMNVEV (reference sequence). The CDR3 is CASSFPQTHSYGYTF. The CDR3 DNA reads as TGTGCCAGCAGTTTCCCGCAGACACATTCCTATGGCTACACCTTC.

J is TRBJ2-3 and V is TRBV5-8; 7 bases fit TRBD1. This CDR3 comprises 14 residues. Germline V gives CDR1 SGHTS, CDR2 YDEGEE. The ends lost 10 bases at V and 6 bases at J; junction bases unmatched: 14. The CDR3: CAFLDRVGRDTQYF. Here the CDR3 DNA reads TGTGCCTTCCTTGACAGGGTGGGTAGGGATACGCAGTATTTT.

The chain couples TRBV27 to TRBJ2-2; 9 bases fit TRBD1. The CDR3 totals 15 residues. Germline trimming cut 6 bases from V and 6 bases from J; bases unmatched to any gene: 8. The germline V gene encodes CDR1 MNHEY and CDR2 SMNVEV (reference sequence). The CDR3 bases are TGTGCCAGCAGGACCGGGACAGGGTATGCCGGGGAGCTGTTTTTT. Translation gives CASRTGTGYAGELFF.

This clone appeared a single time. The CDR3 DNA reads as TGTGCCAGCAGCTTCCGGGGGGGCCGAGAGACCCAGTACTTC. This encodes CASSFRGGRETQYF. J is TRBJ2-5 and V is TRBV5-8; 8 bases line up with TRBD2. Per germline, CDR1 SGHTS and CDR2 YDEGEE. Germline trimming cut 2 bases from V and 4 bases from J; bases unmatched to any gene: 4. CDR3 size: 14 residues. The entire variable domain, with the rest obtained from reference TRBV5-8 and TRBJ2-5, is as follows: EAGVTQSPTHLIKTRGQQATLRCSPISGHTSVYWYQQALGLGLQFLLWYDEGEERNRGNFPPRFSGRQFPNYSSELNVNALELEDSALYLCASSFRGGRETQYFGPGTRLLVL.

The gene calls are TRBV4-3 and TRBJ1-2; 10 positions match TRBD1. There are 15 residues in the CDR3. Germline CDR1 LGHNA, CDR2 YSLEER. Trimming cost V 4 bases and J 8 bases; bases outside gene matches: 10. The CDR3 protein is CASSRLAWDRGGYTF. The CDR3 DNA reads TGCGCCAGCAGCCGATTAGCCTGGGACAGGGGCGGCTACACCTTC.

The chain recombines TRBV28 with TRBJ2-7; 7 bases match TRBD2. The CDR3 loop spans 13 amino acids. V gave up 7 bases and J gave up 0 bases; unmatched junction bases: 3. Per germline, CDR1 MDHEN and CDR2 SYDVKM. CDR3 region: CASIGGTSYEQYF. The DNA for the CDR3 is TGTGCCAGCATCGGGGGGACCTCCTACGAGCAGTACTTC. Supplemented by reference TRBV28 and TRBJ2-7, the full variable domain reads DVKVTQSSRYLVKRTGEKVFLECVQDMDHENMFWYRQDPGLGLRLIYFSYDVKMKEKGDIPEGYSVSREKKERFSLILESASTNQTSMYLCASIGGTSYEQYFGPGTRLTVT.

The rearrangement links TRBV6-6 to TRBJ2-5; D perhaps matches TRBD2 (6 bases). The V gene lost 1 base and the J gene lost 0 bases, with 6 bases spanning the gap. Germline CDR1 reads MNHNY; CDR2 reads SVGAGI (reference sequence). CDR3 size: 14 residues. The CDR3 loop is CASSYWGDQETQYF. The CDR3 DNA follows: TGTGCCAGCAGTTACTGGGGGGACCAAGAGACCCAGTACTTC.

The rearrangement links TRBV6-5 to TRBJ2-7; D remains unclear. This CDR3 has 15 residues. V was trimmed by 6 bases and J by 2 bases, leaving 17 bases between them. Germline V CDR1 and CDR2: MNHEY, SVGAGI. CDR3 residues: CASRLNQDSAYEQYF. CDR3 DNA sequence: TGTGCCAGCAGATTAAACCAGGATTCAGCCTACGAGCAGTACTTC.

The genes are TRBV10-1 and TRBJ2-3; perhaps TRBD1 as D (5 bases). Germline V gene sequence: CDR1 WNHNN, CDR2 SYGVQD (reference sequence). The CDR3 totals 14 residues. The V and J ends lost 5 bases and 2 bases respectively, with 11 bases between them. In DNA, the CDR3 is TGCGCCAGCAGTCAGGACACAGACACAGATACGCAGTATTTT. Its translation: CASSQDTDTDTQYF.

This clone was detected only a few times. The chain has TRBV27 and TRBJ1-1; the D gene is possibly TRBD1 (5 bases). Germline CDR1 MNHEY, CDR2 SMNVEV (reference sequence). The CDR3 length is 13 residues. V gave up 4 bases and J gave up 5 bases, with 11 bases separating them. The CDR3 region is CASSWGGETEAFF. The CDR3 DNA reads as TGTGCCAGCAGTTGGGGGGGGGAGACTGAAGCTTTCTTT.

The chain uses TRBV6-2 or TRBV6-3 and TRBJ1-2; 10 bases align to TRBD1. Losses at the gene ends were 5 bases for V and 7 bases for J; bases not matched to a gene: 4. The V gene's germline CDR1 is MNHEY and CDR2 SVGEGT. The CDR3 covers 13 residues. Here the CDR3 reads CASSPGTGAGYTF. The CDR3 nucleotides read TGTGCCAGCAGTCCCGGGACAGGGGCTGGCTACACCTTC.